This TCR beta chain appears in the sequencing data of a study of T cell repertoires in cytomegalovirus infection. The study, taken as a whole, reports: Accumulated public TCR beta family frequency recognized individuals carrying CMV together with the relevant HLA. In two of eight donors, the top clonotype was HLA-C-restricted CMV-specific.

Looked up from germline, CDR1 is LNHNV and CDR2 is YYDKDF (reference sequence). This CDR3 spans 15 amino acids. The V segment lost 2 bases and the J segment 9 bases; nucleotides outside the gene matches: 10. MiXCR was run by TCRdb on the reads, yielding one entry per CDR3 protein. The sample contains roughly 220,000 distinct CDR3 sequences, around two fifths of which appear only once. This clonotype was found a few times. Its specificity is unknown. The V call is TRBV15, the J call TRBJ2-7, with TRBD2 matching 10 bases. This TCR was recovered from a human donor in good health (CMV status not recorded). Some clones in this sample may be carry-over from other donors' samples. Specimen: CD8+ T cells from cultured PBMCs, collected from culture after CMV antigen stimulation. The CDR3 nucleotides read TGTGCCACCAGCAGATCTACTAGCGGGACAAGGGTGCAGTACTTC. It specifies CATSRSTSGTRVQYF.